The next 26 T cell receptor beta chains were all read from a single sample in a study of shared clonotypes between healthy human individuals. The assay was immunoSEQ multiplex PCR, and TCRdb's table has in-frame clones only and misses some. This sample has some 1,400,000 clones, with roughly 95% found just once. Sequencing was carried out using naive CD4+ T cells sorted from blood. Subset defined: CD45RA+ positively selected. Receptors were obtained from a man younger than 40 in good health.

The CDR3: CAINVLDGQAFF. CDR3 coding DNA: TGTGCCATCAACGTACTGGACGGTCAAGCTTTCTTT. V is TRBV10-3 and J is TRBJ1-1, with unresolved D. Deletions cut 7 bases from V and 9 bases from J, with 15 bases between. The CDR3 is 12 amino acids. Germline lookup yields CDR1 ENHRY and CDR2 SYGVKD.

The CDR3 nucleotides read TGCGCCAGCAGCCAAGCGAGCGGGAGGACGTACGAGCAGTACTTC. Its protein product is CASSQASGRTYEQYF. The chain carries TRBV4-3 and TRBJ2-7; TRBD2 matches at 9 bases. Germline values: CDR1 LGHNA, CDR2 YSLEER. J lost 4 bases, V lost 1 base, and 5 bases had no gene match. CDR3 length: 15 amino acids.

The chain employs TRBV28 and TRBJ2-2, with TRBD2 matching 11 bases. There are 16 residues in the CDR3. Germline V lookup: CDR1 MDHEN, CDR2 SYDVKM. Trimming at V came to 6 bases and at J to 3 bases, leaving 6 bases not matched to a gene. CDR3 sequence reads: CASRSGTSGHTGELFF. Written as DNA, the CDR3 is TGTGCCAGCAGGAGCGGGACTAGCGGACACACCGGGGAGCTGTTTTTT.

This clone was seen a single time. The chain employs TRBV4-2 and TRBJ1-3; no clear D. CDR1 and CDR2 (germline): LGHNA, YNFKEQ. The CDR3 is 12 amino acids. V gave up 4 bases and J gave up 11 bases, with 12 bases separating them. CDR3 in DNA: TGTGCCAGCAGCCCCCCAGACCTAGCCATATATTTT. Its translation is CASSPPDLAIYF.

To note about this clone: Other DNA sequences of this sample code for an identical CDR3. This chain joins TRBV27 and TRBJ2-1; either TRBD1 or TRBD2 may fit D (5 bases each). The germline gives CDR1 MNHEY, CDR2 SMNVEV (reference sequence). This CDR3 spans 13 amino acids. Trimming took 1 base from V and 7 from J, leaving 8 bases between them. The CDR3 coding sequence is TGTGCCAGCAGTTTATTGGGACGTAATGAGCAGTTCTTC. As protein: CASSLLGRNEQFF.

This clone showed up just a few times. J is TRBJ1-2 and V is TRBV5-4; 8 nucleotides agree with TRBD1. The germline V gene has CDR1 SGHNT and CDR2 YYREEE (reference sequence). V lost 3 bases to trimming and J lost 14 bases; unmatched junction nucleotides: 12. The CDR3 spans 13 residues. The CDR3 nucleotides read TGTGCCAGCAGCTCCTCCTTTGGACAGGGCGGGACCTTC. Translating gives CASSSSFGQGGTF.

A single count supports this clone. The V call is TRBV4-3, the J call TRBJ2-2; the D is unclear. The CDR3 has 17 residues. V was clipped by 1 base and J by 1 base, with 13 bases between them. The germline V gene encodes CDR1 LGHNA and CDR2 YSLEER. In nucleotides, the CDR3 is TGCGCCAGCAGCCAAGGGGTATCGGATTTGAACACCGGGGAGCTGTTTTTT. Protein sequence: CASSQGVSDLNTGELFF.

The rearrangement joins TRBV18 to TRBJ2-5, with 15 bases aligning to TRBD2. Germline trimming cut 0 bases from V and 6 bases from J; bases unmatched to any gene: 5. This CDR3 region has 17 residues. CDR1 and CDR2 (germline): KGHSH, LQKENI. CDR3 loop: CASSPPGLAGGSKTQYF. In DNA, the CDR3 is TGTGCCAGCTCACCACCGGGACTAGCGGGAGGATCAAAGACCCAGTACTTC.

This clone was recorded only once. V is TRBV28 and J is TRBJ2-3, with D maybe TRBD2 (6 bases). V shed 3 bases and J shed 4 bases, with 17 bases lying between them. Germline V gene sequence: CDR1 MDHEN, CDR2 SYDVKM. This CDR3 has 16 amino acids. The CDR3 loop reads CASSFWGLSTPDTQYF. In nucleotides, the CDR3 is TGTGCCAGCAGTTTTTGGGGACTGTCAACGCCAGATACGCAGTATTTT.

The genes are TRBV4-1 and TRBJ2-3; D unresolved. The germline V and J ends were trimmed by 1 base and 2 bases, with 13 bases remaining between them. Germline V lookup: CDR1 MGHRA, CDR2 YSYEKL. The CDR3 runs 16 residues. The CDR3 protein is CASSQVGRRLTDTQYF. The CDR3, as DNA: TGCGCCAGCAGCCAAGTAGGTAGACGACTCACAGATACGCAGTATTTT.

CDR3 sequence (DNA): TGCGCCAGCAGCCAAGATGGGGGGGCTTATAACACCGGGGAGCTGTTTTTT. It specifies CASSQDGGAYNTGELFF. This chain uses TRBV4-1 with TRBJ2-2; D perhaps matches TRBD2 (7 bases). This CDR3 is built from 17 residues. Trimming removed 0 bases at V and 2 bases at J, with 13 bases between. In germline, CDR1 is MGHRA, CDR2 YSYEKL.

The gene calls are TRBV6-1 and TRBJ1-6; D may be TRBD1 (5 bases). Germline V CDR1 and CDR2: MNHNS, SASEGT. Trimming removed 1 base at V and 6 bases at J, with 13 bases between. The CDR3 is 16 residues long. CDR3 sequence reads: CASSEGLTVANSPLHF. Written as DNA, the CDR3 is TGTGCCAGCAGTGAAGGCTTGACAGTAGCTAATTCACCCCTCCACTTT.

This sequence joins TRBV5-1 and TRBJ1-4, with D perhaps matching TRBD1 (6 bases). V shed 3 bases and J shed 0 bases, with 18 bases lying between them. The germline V gene has CDR1 SGHRS and CDR2 YFSETQ. The CDR3 contains 18 residues. The CDR3 nucleotides are TGCGCCAGCAGCTACCGGGACACTAATTCTGCAACTAATGAAAAACTGTTTTTT. Residues: CASSYRDTNSATNEKLFF.

This chain joins TRBV11-3 and TRBJ2-5, with D possibly being TRBD1 or TRBD2 (5 bases each). This CDR3 spans 13 amino acids. Germline CDR1 is SGHNT and CDR2 is YENEEA. Trimming pared 1 base from V and 5 bases from J, leaving 8 bases between. The CDR3 DNA reads TGTGCCAGCAGCTTAGGAGGGGCGGAGACCCAGTACTTC. Protein sequence: CASSLGGAETQYF.

Comments on this clone: This specimen includes other DNA sequences encoding the same CDR3. V usage is TRBV5-1 and J usage is TRBJ2-3; 7 bases agree with TRBD1. The CDR3 has 15 amino acids. With V trimmed by 0 bases and J by 3 bases, 4 bases remained unmatched. Per germline, CDR1 SGHRS and CDR2 YFSETQ. The CDR3 reads CASSLVGRGTDTQYF. CDR3 sequence (DNA): TGCGCCAGCAGCTTGGTTGGCAGGGGGACAGATACGCAGTATTTT.

The rearrangement links TRBV6-6 to TRBJ1-1; TRBD1 is a possible D gene (5 bases). Germline V gene lookup returns CDR1 MNHNY and CDR2 SVGAGI (reference sequence). Deletions cut 5 bases from V and 1 base from J, with 14 bases between. There are 15 residues in the CDR3. The CDR3 spells CASSPLLGGNTEAFF. CDR3 bases: TGTGCCAGCAGTCCCCTGTTGGGGGGGAACACTGAAGCTTTCTTT.

The rearrangement joins TRBV29-1 to TRBJ1-1; 8 nucleotides agree with TRBD1. Looked up from germline, CDR1 is SQVTM and CDR2 is ANQGSEA. This CDR3 region has 14 residues. V trimming: 6 bases; J trimming: 5 bases; junction bases outside the gene matches: 11. The CDR3: CSVGTGSSGTEAFF. The CDR3 nucleotides are TGCAGCGTGGGGACAGGTTCAAGTGGGACTGAAGCTTTCTTT. Looking up the rest from reference TRBV29-1 and TRBJ1-1 gives the full variable domain: SAVISQKPSRDICQRGTSLTIQCQVDSQVTMMFWYRQQPGQSLTLIATANQGSEATYESGFVIDKFPISRPNLTFSTLTVSNMSPEDSSIYLCSVGTGSSGTEAFFGQGTRLTVV.

The chain combines TRBV2 with TRBJ1-1; perhaps TRBD1 as D (5 bases). The germline V gene encodes CDR1 SNHLY and CDR2 FYNNEI. The CDR3 is 15 residues long. V gave up 9 bases and J gave up 4 bases, with 21 bases separating them. DNA of the CDR3: TGTGCCAGTGCGGTTGCCGGGACTCCGGGCACTGAAGCTTTCTTT. This sequence encodes CASAVAGTPGTEAFF. Variable domain in full (rest from reference TRBV2 and TRBJ1-1): EPEVTQTPSHQVTQMGQEVILRCVPISNHLYFYWYRQILGQKVEFLVSFYNNEISEKSEIFDDQFSVERPDGSNFTLKIRSTKLEDSAMYFCASAVAGTPGTEAFFGQGTRLTVV.

The V gene is TRBV5-1, the J gene TRBJ1-3, with TRBD1 identical over 8 bases. The V gene end was trimmed by 8 bases and the J gene end by 2 bases; junction bases not matched to a gene: 6. The CDR3 length is 14 residues. Per germline, CDR1 SGHRS and CDR2 YFSETQ. In DNA, the CDR3 is TGCGCCAGTTCCAGGGGGCAGGCTGGAAACACCATATATTTT. Translation: CASSRGQAGNTIYF.

The J gene is TRBJ1-2, the V gene TRBV6-5, with a weak D call TRBD1 (5 bases). In germline, CDR1 is MNHEY, CDR2 SVGAGI. V lost 2 bases, J lost 6 bases, and 13 bases lay in between. The CDR3 covers 14 residues. The CDR3 is CASSYEGRSDGYTF. CDR3 DNA sequence: TGTGCCAGCAGTTACGAGGGGCGCTCAGATGGCTACACCTTC.

Here the CDR3 DNA reads TGTGCCAGCAGCCGTCTAAGGGAGCCAACTAATGAAAAACTGTTTTTT. This codes for CASSRLREPTNEKLFF. The chain has TRBV5-5 and TRBJ1-4, with D uncertain. Looked up from germline, CDR1 is SGHKS and CDR2 is YYEKEE (reference sequence). V shed 4 bases and J shed 0 bases, with 13 bases lying between them. The CDR3 spans 16 residues.

J is TRBJ2-5 and V is TRBV7-9; D ambiguous. V lost 1 base to trimming and J lost 3 bases, with 18 bases between them. Per the germline V gene, CDR1 is SEHNR and CDR2 is FQNEAQ (reference sequence). The CDR3 spans 17 residues. The chain's CDR3 is CASSLGPSTAREETQYF. CDR3 coding DNA: TGTGCCAGCAGCTTAGGTCCCTCTACAGCGCGAGAAGAGACCCAGTACTTC.

The chain couples TRBV5-5 to TRBJ1-4, with 7 bases identical to TRBD1. The J segment lost 0 bases and the V segment lost 4 bases, leaving 9 bases of the junction unmatched. Per the germline V gene, CDR1 is SGHKS and CDR2 is YYEKEE (reference sequence). The CDR3 covers 17 residues. CDR3 amino acids: CASSPYRGPATNEKLFF. The CDR3 bases are TGTGCCAGCAGCCCATACAGGGGCCCTGCAACTAATGAAAAACTGTTTTTT. Full variable domain (remainder filled in from reference TRBV5-5 and TRBJ1-4): DAGVTQSPTHLIKTRGQQVTLRCSPISGHKSVSWYQQVLGQGPQFIFQYYEKEERGRGNFPDRFSARQFPNYSSELNVNALLLGDSALYLCASSPYRGPATNEKLFFGSGTQLSVL.

V usage is TRBV11-2 and J usage is TRBJ2-7, with 9 nucleotides matching TRBD1. Trimming cost V 5 bases and J 1 base; bases outside gene matches: 9. CDR1 is SGHAT and CDR2 is FQNNGV in the germline V gene. The CDR3 totals 16 residues. The CDR3 nucleotides are TGTGCCAGCAGCCGATCCGGGACAGGGAATTCCTACGAGCAGTACTTC. Its protein product is CASSRSGTGNSYEQYF.

V is TRBV5-5 and J is TRBJ2-7, with D unclear. Trimming removed 0 bases from V and 2 bases from J, with 9 bases in between. CDR1 is SGHKS and CDR2 is YYEKEE in the germline V gene (reference sequence). The CDR3 is 14 amino acids. For the CDR3, the DNA is TGTGCCAGCAGCTTGGGGTTTAGTGCCTACGAGCAGTACTTC. Residues: CASSLGFSAYEQYF.

The rearrangement links TRBV7-2 to TRBJ2-1; the D gene is possibly TRBD1 (6 bases). Trimming shortened V by 1 base and J by 8 bases, and 9 bases separated the two germline ends. Germline assignment: CDR1 SGHTA and CDR2 FQGNSA. The CDR3 covers 13 residues. The CDR3 DNA follows: TGTGCCAGCAGCTTAGTACAGGGCTATGAGCAGTTCTTC. Translation gives CASSLVQGYEQFF.